Each of the 27 T cell receptor beta chains below was sequenced from the same sample in a study of blood T cell repertoires in COVID-19. Here immunoSEQ multiplex PCR was the method, and the copy in TCRdb shows in-frame clones only, minus some. The sample includes under 200,000 clones, over 70% seen only once; the top ten take roughly a tenth. The sample taken for sequencing was peripheral blood. The source of these receptors is a woman aged 80 or over with active or convalescent COVID-19.

The chain employs TRBV19 and TRBJ1-3; no reliable D call. Trimming took off 5 bases at V and 0 bases at J, with 8 bases between the two ends. Germline CDR1 and CDR2: LNHDA and SQIVND (reference sequence). This CDR3 is 14 amino acids long. The CDR3 DNA is TGTGCCAGTAGTCGCGAGAGCTCTGGAAACACCATATATTTT. This encodes CASSRESSGNTIYF.

In regard to this clone: The sample contains more than one DNA sequence encoding this CDR3. The chain uses TRBV5-1 and TRBJ1-6; unclear D gene. CDR1 is SGHRS and CDR2 is YFSETQ in the germline V gene. This CDR3 is 13 amino acids long. The V and J ends lost 3 bases and 8 bases respectively, with 9 bases between them. This CDR3 reads CASSSQRDSPLHF. The DNA of the CDR3 is TGCGCCAGCAGCTCCCAACGGGATTCACCCCTCCACTTT. Filled out from reference TRBV5-1 and TRBJ1-6, the complete variable domain reads KAGVTQTPRYLIKTRGQQVTLSCSPISGHRSVSWYQQTPGQGLQFLFEYFSETQRNKGNFPGRFSGRQFSNSRSEMNVSTLELGDSALYLCASSSQRDSPLHFGNGTRLTVT.

The CDR3 nucleotides are TGTGCCAGCAGCCCGGATGGGGACAACATCTACGAGCAGTACTTC. This translates into CASSPDGDNIYEQYF. This rearrangement joins TRBV9 to TRBJ2-7, with D possibly being TRBD1 (6 bases). Germline V gene sequence: CDR1 SGDLS, CDR2 YYNGEE. The CDR3 loop spans 15 amino acids. The V end was cut by 4 bases, the J end by 3 bases, with 17 bases between.

The chain carries TRBV6-2 or TRBV6-3 and TRBJ2-5, with D perhaps matching TRBD2 (6 bases). V was cut by 0 bases and J by 6 bases, with 17 bases left in between. This CDR3 has 16 amino acids. From germline, CDR1 is MNHEY and CDR2 SVGEGT. CDR3 protein: CASSYSNSAGGKTQYF. Here the CDR3 DNA reads TGTGCCAGCAGTTACTCGAATAGTGCCGGGGGAAAGACCCAGTACTTC.

V is TRBV15 and J is TRBJ1-5; weak D call: TRBD1 (6 bases). V gave up 0 bases and J gave up 7 bases, with 13 bases separating them. The CDR3 is 15 amino acids. Germline values: CDR1 LNHNV, CDR2 YYDKDF (reference sequence). The CDR3 DNA follows: TGTGCCACCAGCAGAGATAGGGGGGAGGGGCAGCCCCAGCATTTT. Encoded protein: CATSRDRGEGQPQHF.

The chain combines TRBV3-1 (or the pseudogene TRBV3-2) with TRBJ2-5; D remains unclear. Deletions cut 4 bases from V and 1 base from J, with 10 bases between. Germline V gene sequence: CDR1 LGHDT, CDR2 YNNKEL (reference sequence). The CDR3 contains 14 residues. DNA for the CDR3: TGTGCCAGCAGCCTAAGACTGGGCCAAGAGACCCAGTACTTC. Translation gives CASSLRLGQETQYF.

The chain combines TRBV7-2 with TRBJ1-2; tentatively, D is TRBD1 (6 bases). Per germline, CDR1 SGHTA and CDR2 FQGNSA. There are 15 residues in the CDR3. V was trimmed by 5 bases and J by 4 bases, leaving 17 bases between them. For the CDR3, the DNA is TGTGCCAGCAGCCCCCAGGGGCAGGGGAGCTATGGCTACACCTTC. This codes for CASSPQGQGSYGYTF. Full variable domain (missing parts from reference TRBV7-2 and TRBJ1-2): GAGVSQSPSNKVTEKGKDVELRCDPISGHTALYWYRQSLGQGLEFLIYFQGNSAPDKSGLPSDRFSAERTGGSVSTLTIQRTQQEDSAVYLCASSPQGQGSYGYTFGSGTRLTVV.

The gene calls are TRBV5-1 and TRBJ2-1, with TRBD2 identical over 11 bases. Germline CDR1 and CDR2: SGHRS and YFSETQ. The V gene end was trimmed by 4 bases and the J gene end by 6 bases; junction bases not matched to a gene: 6. This CDR3 comprises 15 residues. The CDR3 DNA follows: TGCGCCAGCAGCACCTCTAGCGGGGGGCCCAATGAGCAGTTCTTC. Protein product: CASSTSSGGPNEQFF. Together with reference TRBV5-1 and TRBJ2-1, the CDR3 gives the full variable domain: KAGVTQTPRYLIKTRGQQVTLSCSPISGHRSVSWYQQTPGQGLQFLFEYFSETQRNKGNFPGRFSGRQFSNSRSEMNVSTLELGDSALYLCASSTSSGGPNEQFFGPGTRLTVL.

The chain joins TRBV5-6 to TRBJ2-7; D is unresolved. The CDR3 is 14 amino acids. V was clipped by 1 base and J by 3 bases, with 11 bases between them. Germline V gene data show CDR1 as SGHDT and CDR2 as YYEEEE. As DNA, the CDR3 is TGTGCCAGCAGCTTGTCGGTTTCGGGCTACGAGCAGTACTTC. The encoded protein is CASSLSVSGYEQYF.

This clone occurred once. The chain carries TRBV18 and TRBJ1-3, with 8 bases fitting TRBD1. The CDR3 runs 15 residues. Germline CDR1 and CDR2: KGHSH and LQKENI. V gave up 1 base and J gave up 7 bases; unmatched junction bases: 6. The chain's CDR3 is CASSPRGQGRNTIYF. CDR3 coding DNA: TGTGCCAGCTCACCACGAGGACAGGGAAGGAACACCATATATTTT. The variable domain in full, with the rest retrieved from reference TRBV18 and TRBJ1-3, is NAGVMQNPRHLVRRRGQEARLRCSPMKGHSHVYWYRQLPEEGLKFMVYLQKENIIDESGMPKERFSAEFPKEGPSILRIQQVVRGDSAAYFCASSPRGQGRNTIYFGEGSWLTVV.

This chain links TRBV25-1 with TRBJ2-2; TRBD1 agrees at 7 bases. The CDR3 is 13 amino acids. Germline V CDR1 and CDR2: MGHDK, SYGVNS. Germline trimming cut 9 bases from V and 5 bases from J; bases unmatched to any gene: 6. For the CDR3, the DNA is TGTGCCAGTTTAGGACAGGCGACCGGGGAGCTGTTTTTT. Translation: CASLGQATGELFF.

In this sample, this clone turned up a few times. The chain recombines TRBV7-8 with TRBJ2-2; D may be TRBD1 (6 bases). The ends were cut back, 4 bases at V and 2 bases at J, with 11 bases in the middle. CDR3 length: 15 residues. CDR1 and CDR2 from the germline V gene are SGHVS and FQNEAQ. The CDR3 is CASSYREGNTGELFF. The DNA for the CDR3 is TGTGCCAGCAGCTACAGGGAAGGCAACACCGGGGAGCTGTTTTTT.

The chain links TRBV5-5 to TRBJ1-1, with 9 bases lining up with TRBD1. J lost 7 bases, V lost 3 bases, and 4 bases had no gene match. The germline V gene has CDR1 SGHKS and CDR2 YYEKEE (reference sequence). The CDR3 loop spans 13 amino acids. The CDR3, as DNA: TGTGCCAGCAGCTGGGACAGGGTGGGTGAAGCTTTCTTT. This sequence encodes CASSWDRVGEAFF.

The J gene is TRBJ1-3, the V gene TRBV3-1 (or the pseudogene TRBV3-2), with D unclear. The V and J ends lost 1 base and 3 bases respectively, with 4 bases between them. The CDR3 is 13 amino acids. Germline CDR1 reads LGHDT; CDR2 reads YNNKEL (reference sequence). The CDR3 sequence: CASSQAFGNTIYF. The CDR3 DNA reads as TGTGCCAGCAGCCAAGCTTTTGGAAACACCATATATTTT.

A single count supports this clone. The rearrangement links TRBV6-2 or TRBV6-3 to TRBJ2-4; 8 bases fit TRBD2. Germline V gene data show CDR1 as MNHEY and CDR2 as SVGEGT. Unmatched junction bases numbered 9, after V lost 6 bases and J lost 5 bases. The CDR3 totals 15 residues. In DNA, the CDR3 is TGTGCCAGCAGCTTCCCGGCGGGGGGTGAAAACATTCAGTACTTC. Its protein product is CASSFPAGGENIQYF.

The J gene is TRBJ2-2, the V gene TRBV7-9; D unclear. Trimming removed 6 bases from V and 5 bases from J, with 13 bases in between. CDR1 SEHNR and CDR2 FQNEAQ come from the germline V gene (reference sequence). The CDR3 has 14 amino acids. Here the CDR3 reads CASRLITETGELFF. The CDR3 DNA follows: TGTGCCAGCAGACTAATCACGGAGACCGGGGAGCTGTTTTTT.

This clone was seen many times. CDR3 DNA sequence: TGTGCCAGCAGTTTACTCTCGACAGCACCCTTCTATGGCTACACCTTC. Translating gives CASSLLSTAPFYGYTF. The V and J genes are TRBV27 and TRBJ1-2, with a possible D match to TRBD1 (5 bases). Germline V gives CDR1 MNHEY, CDR2 SMNVEV (reference sequence). This CDR3 comprises 16 residues. V shed 2 bases and J shed 4 bases, with 17 bases lying between them.

This clone has more than one count but fewer than ten. The chain recombines TRBV25-1 with TRBJ2-1; 8 bases fit TRBD1. Looked up from germline, CDR1 is MGHDK and CDR2 is SYGVNS. Germline trimming cut 3 bases from V and 5 bases from J; bases unmatched to any gene: 6. This CDR3 is 15 amino acids long. The CDR3 sequence: CASSEVGQGHNEQFF. Here the CDR3 DNA reads TGTGCCAGCAGTGAGGTCGGACAGGGTCACAATGAGCAGTTCTTC. Full variable domain (remainder filled in from reference TRBV25-1 and TRBJ2-1): EADIYQTPRYLVIGTGKKITLECSQTMGHDKMYWYQQDPGMELHLIHYSYGVNSTEKGDLSSESTVSRIRTEHFPLTLESARPSHTSQYLCASSEVGQGHNEQFFGPGTRLTVL.

The rearrangement uses TRBV14 and TRBJ2-3; the D is unclear. CDR1 is SGHDN, CDR2 FVKESK, per germline. The CDR3 consists of 13 residues. V was trimmed by 4 bases and J by 4 bases, leaving 9 bases between them. CDR3 loop: CASSRGGADTQYF. CDR3 bases: TGTGCCAGCAGCCGTGGCGGCGCAGATACGCAGTATTTT.

CDR3 in amino acids: CASSEIGTGMDYTEAFF. Written as DNA, the CDR3 is TGTGCCAGCAGTGAAATAGGGACAGGGATGGACTACACTGAAGCTTTCTTT. The chain combines TRBV2 with TRBJ1-1, with 9 bases fitting TRBD1. Germline-derived CDR1 and CDR2 are SNHLY and FYNNEI. The V segment lost 2 bases and the J segment 3 bases; nucleotides outside the gene matches: 10. The CDR3 extends over 17 amino acids.

This chain connects TRBV27 to TRBJ2-1; possible D gene TRBD2, 6 bases. Germline V gene sequence: CDR1 MNHEY, CDR2 SMNVEV (reference sequence). CDR3 length equals 14 residues. Trimming removed 5 bases from V and 8 bases from J, with 16 bases in between. The CDR3 DNA is TGTGCCAGCAGTCTTCAGCGGGCTAGCGATGAGCAGTTCTTC. Protein sequence: CASSLQRASDEQFF.

The V and J genes are TRBV5-1 and TRBJ1-2, with D possibly TRBD1 on 5 matching bases. CDR1 and CDR2 (germline): SGHRS, YFSETQ. The length of the CDR3 is 14 residues. V lost 0 bases, J lost 2 bases, and 8 bases lay in between. The CDR3 reads CASSLGQLNYGYTF. DNA for the CDR3: TGCGCCAGCAGCTTGGGACAGCTAAACTATGGCTACACCTTC.

The chain combines TRBV11-2 with TRBJ2-5; the match to TRBD2 covers 7 bases. Germline assignment: CDR1 SGHAT and CDR2 FQNNGV. J lost 3 bases, V lost 5 bases, and 12 bases had no gene match. The CDR3 loop spans 16 amino acids. CDR3 region: CASSNLRLASKETQYF. The CDR3 nucleotides are TGTGCCAGCAGCAACCTCCGACTAGCCTCTAAAGAGACCCAGTACTTC.

The chain combines TRBV19 with TRBJ1-4; 10 bases are shared with TRBD1. Germline lookup yields CDR1 LNHDA and CDR2 SQIVND (reference sequence). Trimming cost V 5 bases and J 0 bases; bases outside gene matches: 15. This CDR3 comprises 20 residues. The CDR3 loop reads CASSLPGQGYSATTNEKLFF. CDR3 in DNA: TGTGCCAGTAGTCTTCCGGGACAGGGGTATAGCGCGACAACTAATGAAAAACTGTTTTTT.

This chain connects TRBV6-2 or TRBV6-3 to TRBJ1-1, with 7 bases aligning to TRBD1. This CDR3 is 15 amino acids long. Germline V gives CDR1 MNHEY, CDR2 SVGEGT. The ends lost 2 bases at V and 3 bases at J; junction bases unmatched: 6. The CDR3 DNA reads as TGTGCCAGCAGTTACAACGACAGGGATTACACTGAAGCTTTCTTT. This translates into CASSYNDRDYTEAFF.

A single count supports this clone. The chain couples TRBV6-5 to TRBJ1-5; 7 positions agree with TRBD1. The CDR3 has 15 residues. Germline CDR1 and CDR2: MNHEY and SVGAGI. V gave up 5 bases and J gave up 2 bases; unmatched junction bases: 6. CDR3 bases: TGTGCCAGCAGTATACAGGGGTTCGGCAATCAGCCCCAGCATTTT. Protein sequence: CASSIQGFGNQPQHF.

The chain joins TRBV6-5 to TRBJ1-2; weak D call: TRBD1 (5 bases). The V and J ends lost 7 bases and 8 bases respectively, with 14 bases between them. There are 12 residues in the CDR3. The V gene's germline CDR1 is MNHEY and CDR2 SVGAGI. The CDR3 DNA follows: TGTGCCAGCACAACGGGACTCGAGGGCTACACCTTC. Translation: CASTTGLEGYTF.